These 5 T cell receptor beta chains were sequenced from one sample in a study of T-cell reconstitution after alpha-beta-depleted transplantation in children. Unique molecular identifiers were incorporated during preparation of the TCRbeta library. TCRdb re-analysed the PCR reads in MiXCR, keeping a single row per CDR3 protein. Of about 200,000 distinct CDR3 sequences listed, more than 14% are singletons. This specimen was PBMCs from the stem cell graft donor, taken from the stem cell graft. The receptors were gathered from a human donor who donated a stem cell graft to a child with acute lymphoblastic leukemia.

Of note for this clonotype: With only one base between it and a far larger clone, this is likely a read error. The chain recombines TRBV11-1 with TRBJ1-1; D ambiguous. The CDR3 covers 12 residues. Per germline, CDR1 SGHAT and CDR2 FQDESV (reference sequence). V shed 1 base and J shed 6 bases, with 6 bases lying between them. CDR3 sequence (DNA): TGTGCCAGCAGCTTAGGGGAGTCTGAAGCTTTCTTT. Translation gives CASSLGESEAFF.

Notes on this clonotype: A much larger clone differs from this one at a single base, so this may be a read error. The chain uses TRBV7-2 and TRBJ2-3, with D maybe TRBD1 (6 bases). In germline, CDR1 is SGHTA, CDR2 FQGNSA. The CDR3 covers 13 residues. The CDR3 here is CSSSAGGTDTQYF. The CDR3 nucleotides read TGTTCCAGCAGCGCAGGGGGCACAGATACGCAGTATTTT. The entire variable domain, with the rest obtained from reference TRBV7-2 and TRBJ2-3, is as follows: GAGVSQSPSNKVTEKGKDVELRCDPISGHTALYWYRQSLGQGLEFLIYFQGNSAPDKSGLPSDRFSAERTGGSVSTLTIQRTQQEDSAVYLCSSSAGGTDTQYFGPGTRLTVL.

The CDR3 is CASSRGGVGNTIYF. Here the CDR3 DNA reads TGTGCCAGCAGTCGAGGGGGCGTTGGAAACACCATATATTTT. The chain is built from TRBV12-3 or TRBV12-4 and TRBJ1-3; 7 nucleotides align to TRBD1. V trimming: 5 bases; J trimming: 3 bases; junction bases outside the gene matches: 4. This CDR3 is 14 amino acids long.

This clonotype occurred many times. CDR3 DNA sequence: TGTGCCAGCAGTTTAGTGGTTCGGGAGGGGAATGAGCAGTTCTTC. Amino acid sequence: CASSLVVREGNEQFF. The rearrangement links TRBV12-3 or TRBV12-4 to TRBJ2-1; TRBD2 aligns across 8 bases. The CDR3 is 15 residues long. The J segment lost 7 bases and the V segment lost 1 base, leaving 6 bases of the junction unmatched.

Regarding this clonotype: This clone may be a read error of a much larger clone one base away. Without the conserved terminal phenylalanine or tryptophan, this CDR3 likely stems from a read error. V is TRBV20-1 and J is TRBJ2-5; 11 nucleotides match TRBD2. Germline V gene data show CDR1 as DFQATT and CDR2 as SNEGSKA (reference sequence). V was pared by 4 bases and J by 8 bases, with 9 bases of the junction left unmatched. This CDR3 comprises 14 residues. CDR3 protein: CSATSGLAASTQYS. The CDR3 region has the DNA TGCAGTGCTACCTCGGGACTAGCGGCCTCCACCCAGTACTCC.